The 26 T cell receptor beta chains below all came from one sample that was sequenced in a study of cytomegalovirus exposure and HLA in healthy donors. PCR amplification relied on 60 Vbeta primers (plus 13 Jbeta primers). Sequencing used immunoSEQ multiplex PCR; TCRdb keeps in-frame clones, though not all of them. Among about 160,000 clones, roughly three quarters were seen once, and the ten largest hold 1.2% to 1.5%. Sequencing was done on a sample of PBMCs. The receptors derive from a man aged 60-69 years in good health and CMV-seronegative.

This chain connects TRBV28 to TRBJ1-1, with 7 bases lining up with TRBD1. The CDR3 covers 18 residues. Unmatched junction bases numbered 17, after V lost 5 bases and J lost 2 bases. Germline V gene lookup returns CDR1 MDHEN and CDR2 SYDVKM. The CDR3 DNA reads TGTGCCAGCAGTAAAATGTTTTTACAGGGGCTGGCTAACACTGAAGCTTTCTTT. The encoded protein is CASSKMFLQGLANTEAFF.

V gene TRBV6-6 combines with J gene TRBJ2-7; a possible D gene is TRBD2 (5 bases). The CDR3 is 14 residues long. Germline CDR1 is MNHNY and CDR2 is SVGAGI (reference sequence). Trimming removed 2 bases from V and 5 bases from J, with 13 bases in between. The CDR3 nucleotides are TGTGCCAGCAGTTACCGGGGAGAGGGCAACGAGCAGTACTTC. Protein: CASSYRGEGNEQYF.

The gene calls are TRBV7-2 and TRBJ2-3; 11 positions agree with TRBD2. V was clipped by 3 bases and J by 2 bases; unmatched bases: 1. Germline V gene lookup returns CDR1 SGHTA and CDR2 FQGNSA. The CDR3 runs to 15 residues. CDR3 protein: CASSLTSGNTDTQYF. CDR3 DNA sequence: TGTGCCAGCAGCTTGACTAGCGGGAACACAGATACGCAGTATTTT.

The chain recombines TRBV19 with TRBJ1-2; no definite D call. Trimming took 3 bases from V and 6 from J, leaving 14 bases between them. The CDR3 is made up of 14 amino acids. The germline gives CDR1 LNHDA, CDR2 SQIVND (reference sequence). CDR3 residues: CASSMAQVPNGYTF. The CDR3 bases are TGTGCCAGTAGTATGGCCCAGGTTCCTAATGGCTACACCTTC.

This chain links TRBV9 with TRBJ1-2; the D is unclear. With 0 bases removed from V and 4 bases from J, the gap between germline ends came to 10 bases. Germline assignment: CDR1 SGDLS and CDR2 YYNGEE. The CDR3 runs to 14 residues. The CDR3 region has the DNA TGTGCCAGCAGCGTAGATCCTGAGGGCTATGGCTACACCTTC. This codes for CASSVDPEGYGYTF.

This chain uses TRBV6-5 with TRBJ1-6, with unresolved D. CDR3 size: 15 residues. Trimming took 6 bases from V and 3 from J, leaving 12 bases between them. In germline, CDR1 is MNHEY, CDR2 SVGAGI. The CDR3 spells CASRDRQSYNSPLHF. CDR3 coding DNA: TGTGCCAGCAGAGACCGACAAAGCTATAATTCACCCCTCCACTTT.

This clone has more than one count but fewer than ten. The V and J genes are TRBV28 and TRBJ2-7; D gene ambiguous. The V end lost 3 bases, the J end lost 3 bases, and 9 bases lay between the germline ends. The CDR3 sequence is 13 residues long. CDR1 and CDR2 (germline): MDHEN, SYDVKM. This chain's CDR3 is CASSFGQDYEQYF. CDR3 nucleotides: TGTGCCAGCAGTTTTGGGCAGGACTACGAGCAGTACTTC.

The chain links TRBV6-6 to TRBJ1-4; D perhaps matches TRBD1 (6 bases). Trimming took off 5 bases at V and 6 bases at J, with 13 bases between the two ends. The CDR3 covers 14 residues. CDR1 and CDR2 (germline): MNHNY, SVGAGI (reference sequence). This chain's CDR3 is CASSPRYRDEKLFF. CDR3 sequence (DNA): TGTGCCAGCAGTCCCCGCTACAGGGATGAAAAACTGTTTTTT.

The chain couples TRBV6-5 to TRBJ1-2; the D gene is possibly TRBD1 (6 bases). Per germline, CDR1 MNHEY and CDR2 SVGAGI. The CDR3 is 15 amino acids. Trimming cost V 6 bases and J 8 bases, with 22 bases left between them. The chain's CDR3 is CASSPASATGQGYTF. DNA of the CDR3: TGTGCCAGCAGCCCGGCCTCGGCGACAGGCCAAGGCTACACCTTC.

This clone was recorded a few times. The sample carries other DNA sequences with the same CDR3. V and J are TRBV7-8 and TRBJ2-7, with D perhaps TRBD2 (5 bases). The CDR3 covers 11 residues. The V gene's germline CDR1 is SGHVS and CDR2 FQNEAQ. The germline V and J ends were trimmed by 6 bases and 3 bases, with 6 bases remaining between them. The CDR3 coding sequence is TGTGCCAGCAGTACTAGCTACGAGCAGTACTTC. As protein: CASSTSYEQYF. Supplemented by reference TRBV7-8 and TRBJ2-7, the full variable domain reads GAGVSQSPRYKVAKRGQDVALRCDPISGHVSLFWYQQALGQGPEFLTYFQNEAQLDKSGLPSDRFFAERPEGSVSTLKIQRTQQEDSAVYLCASSTSYEQYFGPGTRLTVT.

The chain uses TRBV4-1 and TRBJ1-1; D might be TRBD1 (5 bases). The CDR3 loop spans 16 amino acids. V gave up 0 bases and J gave up 1 base, with 12 bases separating them. The germline gives CDR1 MGHRA, CDR2 YSYEKL. CDR3 region: CASSQDIDSWNTEAFF. CDR3 sequence (DNA): TGCGCCAGCAGCCAAGATATCGACAGCTGGAACACTGAAGCTTTCTTT.

This chain uses TRBV7-2 with TRBJ2-7; the match to TRBD2 covers 9 bases. Germline V gene data show CDR1 as SGHTA and CDR2 as FQGNSA. J was trimmed by 6 bases and V by 4 bases; bases with no gene match: 16. This CDR3 has 17 residues. CDR3 amino acids: CASSSLSRAGGWGEQYF. Here the CDR3 DNA reads TGTGCCAGCAGCTCACTATCCCGAGCGGGGGGTTGGGGCGAGCAGTACTTC.

This clone was observed a few times. The gene calls are TRBV7-3 and TRBJ2-1; D is possibly TRBD1 (5 bases). CDR3 size: 14 residues. CDR1 and CDR2 from the germline V gene are SGHTA and FQGTGA. V was pared by 2 bases and J by 7 bases, with 12 bases between. For the CDR3, the DNA is TGTGCCAGCAGCTTAGGTCAGGGTAATAATGAGCAGTTCTTC. It specifies CASSLGQGNNEQFF.

The V gene is TRBV27, the J gene TRBJ2-2; 8 bases are shared with TRBD1. The CDR3 spans 16 residues. Trimming cost V 4 bases and J 4 bases; bases outside gene matches: 8. Germline CDR1 MNHEY, CDR2 SMNVEV (reference sequence). The CDR3 reads CASSSRQGTGTGELFF. The CDR3 region has the DNA TGTGCCAGCAGTTCAAGACAGGGGACGGGCACCGGGGAGCTGTTTTTT.

V and J are TRBV7-2 and TRBJ2-3, with no clear D. Germline V CDR1 and CDR2: SGHTA, FQGNSA. Trimming removed 2 bases from V and 6 bases from J, with 6 bases in between. The CDR3 has 12 residues. Here the CDR3 DNA reads TGTGCCAGCAGCTTATTTGGCGATACGCAGTATTTT. As protein: CASSLFGDTQYF.

The chain joins TRBV18 to TRBJ2-1, with TRBD2 matching 10 bases. J lost 5 bases, V lost 5 bases, and 3 bases had no gene match. CDR1 and CDR2 from the germline V gene are KGHSH and LQKENI. This CDR3 has 14 residues. The DNA of the CDR3 is TGTGCCAGCTCAACAGGACTAGCGGACAATGAGCAGTTCTTC. It codes for CASSTGLADNEQFF.

V is TRBV5-6 and J is TRBJ1-2; D unclear. The CDR3 is made up of 12 amino acids. Trimming left V 3 bases short and J 4 bases short, with 7 bases between. Germline lookup yields CDR1 SGHDT and CDR2 YYEEEE. This CDR3 is CASSSGSYGYTF. The CDR3 DNA reads TGTGCCAGCAGCTCCGGGTCCTATGGCTACACCTTC.

The CDR3 nucleotides are TGTGCCAGCAGTGTAATGAGCGAGGAGACCCAGTACTTC. Translating it yields CASSVMSEETQYF. The J gene is TRBJ2-5, the V gene TRBV6-1; D call uncertain. The CDR3 spans 13 residues. V dropped 4 bases and J dropped 5 bases, with 11 bases sitting between them. In germline, CDR1 is MNHNS, CDR2 SASEGT.

This clone has only a few counts. The chain combines TRBV28 with TRBJ1-3, with 7 positions matching TRBD1. V trimming: 5 bases; J trimming: 3 bases; junction bases outside the gene matches: 7. Germline V gene data show CDR1 as MDHEN and CDR2 as SYDVKM. The CDR3 length is 15 residues. The CDR3 nucleotides read TGTGCCAGCAGTAACGAGGGGGCCGTTGGAAACACCATATATTTT. It translates to CASSNEGAVGNTIYF.

This chain connects TRBV5-1 to TRBJ1-5; a weak D match, TRBD1 (5 bases). The V gene's germline CDR1 is SGHRS and CDR2 YFSETQ. CDR3 length: 15 residues. V was cut by 4 bases and J by 0 bases, with 11 bases left in between. The CDR3 bases are TGCGCCAGCAGCCGGGGGGGGTATAGCAATCAGCCCCAGCATTTT. Translated: CASSRGGYSNQPQHF.

The chain has TRBV6-6 and TRBJ2-3; 10 nucleotides align to TRBD2. From germline, CDR1 is MNHNY and CDR2 SVGAGI (reference sequence). The V segment lost 7 bases and the J segment 0 bases; nucleotides outside the gene matches: 4. This CDR3 region has 15 residues. CDR3 nucleotides: TGTGCCAGCAAAGGACTAGCGGTTAGCACAGATACGCAGTATTTT. Amino acids: CASKGLAVSTDTQYF.

This clone was seen only a few times. The V call is TRBV7-8, the J call TRBJ2-1; unclear D gene. The CDR3 loop spans 15 amino acids. V was shortened by 5 bases and J by 4 bases, with 15 bases between the two germline ends. Germline loops: CDR1 SGHVS, CDR2 FQNEAQ. CDR3 sequence (DNA): TGTGCCAGCAGCCCCCCGCCCGCAACATACAATGAGCAGTTCTTC. Translation gives CASSPPPATYNEQFF.

The chain uses TRBV18 and TRBJ2-2; a weak D match, TRBD1 (6 bases). CDR1 KGHSH and CDR2 LQKENI come from the germline V gene. The CDR3 has 16 residues. V lost 4 bases to trimming and J lost 0 bases, with 12 bases between them. The DNA of the CDR3 is TGTGCCAGCTCACTCCAGGACAGCGCGAACACCGGGGAGCTGTTTTTT. It encodes CASSLQDSANTGELFF.

This chain uses TRBV4-1 with TRBJ1-2, with TRBD1 matching over 8 bases. Losses at the gene ends were 6 bases for V and 8 bases for J; bases not matched to a gene: 17. Germline assignment: CDR1 MGHRA and CDR2 YSYEKL. This CDR3 has 16 residues. The CDR3 loop reads CASRRTSAGGVGGYTF. Written as DNA, the CDR3 is TGCGCCAGCAGACGAACCTCTGCAGGGGGCGTAGGAGGCTACACCTTC.

The chain links TRBV11-2 to TRBJ2-1; a possible D gene is TRBD1 (5 bases). Germline values: CDR1 SGHAT, CDR2 FQNNGV. CDR3 length: 12 residues. V lost 1 base, J lost 15 bases, and 13 bases lay in between. CDR3 protein: CASSLARRVVFF. CDR3 sequence (DNA): TGTGCCAGCAGCTTAGCACGCAGGGTGGTGTTCTTC. Full variable domain (outside the CDR3, taken from reference TRBV11-2 and TRBJ2-1): EAGVAQSPRYKIIEKRQSVAFWCNPISGHATLYWYQQILGQGPKLLIQFQNNGVVDDSQLPKDRFSAERLKGVDSTLKIQPAKLEDSAVYLCASSLARRVVFFGPGTRLTVL.

The chain joins TRBV29-1 to TRBJ2-1; D not resolved. Looked up from germline, CDR1 is SQVTM and CDR2 is ANQGSEA. The CDR3 has 15 residues. Trimming left V 4 bases short and J 0 bases short, with 13 bases between. DNA for the CDR3: TGCAGCGTTGTGTACGGTCCGAGCTCCTACAATGAGCAGTTCTTC. Translating gives CSVVYGPSSYNEQFF.